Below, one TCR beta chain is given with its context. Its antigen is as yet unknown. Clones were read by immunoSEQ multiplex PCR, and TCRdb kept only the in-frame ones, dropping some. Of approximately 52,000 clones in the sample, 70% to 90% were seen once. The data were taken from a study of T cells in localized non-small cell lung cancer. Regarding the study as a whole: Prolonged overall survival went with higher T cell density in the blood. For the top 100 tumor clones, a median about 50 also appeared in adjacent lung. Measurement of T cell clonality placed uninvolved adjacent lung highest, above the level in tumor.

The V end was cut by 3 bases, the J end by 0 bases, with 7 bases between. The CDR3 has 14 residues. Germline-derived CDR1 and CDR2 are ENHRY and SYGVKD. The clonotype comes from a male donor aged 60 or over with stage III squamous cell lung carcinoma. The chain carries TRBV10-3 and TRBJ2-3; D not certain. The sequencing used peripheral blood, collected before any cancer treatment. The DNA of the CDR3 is TGTGCCATCAGTGACAAAGCTAGCACAGATACGCAGTATTTT. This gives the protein CAISDKASTDTQYF.